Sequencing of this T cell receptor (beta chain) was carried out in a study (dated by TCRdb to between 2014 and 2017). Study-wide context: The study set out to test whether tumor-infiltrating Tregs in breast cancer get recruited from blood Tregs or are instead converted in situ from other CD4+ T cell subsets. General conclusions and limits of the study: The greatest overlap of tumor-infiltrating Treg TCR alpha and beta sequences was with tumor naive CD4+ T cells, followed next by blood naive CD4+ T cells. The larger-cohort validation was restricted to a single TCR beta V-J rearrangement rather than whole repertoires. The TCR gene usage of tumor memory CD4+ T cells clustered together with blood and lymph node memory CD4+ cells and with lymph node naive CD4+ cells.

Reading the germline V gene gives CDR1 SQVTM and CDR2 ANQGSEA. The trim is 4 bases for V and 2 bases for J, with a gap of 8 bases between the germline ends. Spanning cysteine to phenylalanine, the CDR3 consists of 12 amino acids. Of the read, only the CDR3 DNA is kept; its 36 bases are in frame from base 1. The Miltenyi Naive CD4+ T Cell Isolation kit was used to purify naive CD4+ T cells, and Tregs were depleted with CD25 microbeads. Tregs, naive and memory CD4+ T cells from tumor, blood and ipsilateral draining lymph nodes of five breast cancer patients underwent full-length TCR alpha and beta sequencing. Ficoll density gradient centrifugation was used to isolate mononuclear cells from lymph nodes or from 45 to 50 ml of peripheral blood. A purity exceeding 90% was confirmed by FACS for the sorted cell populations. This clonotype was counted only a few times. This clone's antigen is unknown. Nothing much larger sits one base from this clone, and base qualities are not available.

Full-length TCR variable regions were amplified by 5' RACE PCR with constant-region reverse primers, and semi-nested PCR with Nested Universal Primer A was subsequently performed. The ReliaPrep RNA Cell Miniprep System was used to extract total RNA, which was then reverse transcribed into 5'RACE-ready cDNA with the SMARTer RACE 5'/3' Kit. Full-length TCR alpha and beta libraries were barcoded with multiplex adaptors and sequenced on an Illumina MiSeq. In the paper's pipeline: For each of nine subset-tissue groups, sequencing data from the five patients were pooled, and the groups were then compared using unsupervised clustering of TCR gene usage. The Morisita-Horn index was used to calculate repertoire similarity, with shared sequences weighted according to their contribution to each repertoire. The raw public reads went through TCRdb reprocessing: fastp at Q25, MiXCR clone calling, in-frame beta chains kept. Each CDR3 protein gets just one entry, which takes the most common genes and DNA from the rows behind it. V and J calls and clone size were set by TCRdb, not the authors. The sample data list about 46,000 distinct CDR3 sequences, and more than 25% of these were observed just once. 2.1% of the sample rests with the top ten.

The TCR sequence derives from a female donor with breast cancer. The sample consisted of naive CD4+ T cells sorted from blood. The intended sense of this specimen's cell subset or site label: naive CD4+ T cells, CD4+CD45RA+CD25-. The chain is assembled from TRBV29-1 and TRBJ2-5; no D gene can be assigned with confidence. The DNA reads TGCAGCGTTGGACATGTACAAGAGACCCAGTACTTC. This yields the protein CSVGHVQETQYF.